This entry is about one TCR beta chain. A roughly 200 ng quantity of DNA, tens of thousands of T cell genomes, went into the sorted-subset replicate PCRs. Libraries were prepared by immunoSEQ multiplex PCR; TCRdb keeps only in-frame clonotypes and omits some of them. The data show over 1.5 million clones, around 98% seen once. Trimming took 4 bases from V and 6 from J; bases not matched to a gene: 5. The CDR3 has 15 residues. The germline CDR1 and CDR2 sequences are LNHDA and SQIVND (reference sequence). The sample is drawn from a study of shared clonotypes between healthy human individuals. The V gene is TRBV19, the J gene TRBJ2-2; 10 positions agree with TRBD1. Sequencing was done on a sample of naive CD4+ T cells sorted from blood. The sample's subset: CD45RA+ positively selected. This receptor was identified in a man in his thirties or forties in good health. The CDR3 nucleotides are TGTGCCAGTAGTACTCAGGACAGGGGGGCCGGGGAGCTGTTTTTT. The encoded protein is CASSTQDRGAGELFF.